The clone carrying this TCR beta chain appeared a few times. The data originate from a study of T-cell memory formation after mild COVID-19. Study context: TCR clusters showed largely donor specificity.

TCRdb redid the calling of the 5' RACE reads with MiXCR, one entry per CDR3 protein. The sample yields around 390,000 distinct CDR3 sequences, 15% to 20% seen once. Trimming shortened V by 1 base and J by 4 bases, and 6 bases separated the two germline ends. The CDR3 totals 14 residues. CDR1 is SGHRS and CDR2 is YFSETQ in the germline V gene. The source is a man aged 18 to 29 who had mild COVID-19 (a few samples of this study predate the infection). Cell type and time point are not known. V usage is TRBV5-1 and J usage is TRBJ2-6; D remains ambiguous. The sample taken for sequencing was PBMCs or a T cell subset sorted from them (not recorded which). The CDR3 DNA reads TGCGCCAGCAGCTTGACAGCCGGGGCCAACGTCCTGACTTTC. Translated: CASSLTAGANVLTF.